The text below deals with one T cell receptor (beta chain). CDR3 length: 17 residues. Germline CDR1 reads SGHAT; CDR2 reads FQNNGV. The V end lost 3 bases, the J end lost 3 bases, and 20 bases lay between the germline ends. Living in 24 US areas, the participants were between roughly 18 and 95 years of age. The data were obtained in a study of blood T cell repertoires in COVID-19. Across the whole study: Sites in the United States, Italy and Spain provided acute and convalescent COVID-19 samples.

Study processing details: It was from reference gene primer amplification that nucleated cell counts were estimated. Sequencing was performed with immunoSEQ multiplex PCR; in TCRdb, only in-frame clones are kept and a portion is missing. The V and J calls and clone size are taken from that table; D and trimming were inferred from the DNA. Of around 250,000 clones listed, roughly nine tenths are singletons. The material sequenced was PBMCs or T cells enriched from blood (not recorded which). V gene TRBV11-2 combines with J gene TRBJ2-5; D perhaps matches TRBD1 (7 bases). This receptor was obtained from a human donor in a cohort exposed to, infected with or recovered from COVID-19 (not recorded which). The donor label of this sample is uncertain. The CDR3 spells CASSLRALARGEETQYF. The CDR3 DNA follows: TGTGCCAGCAGCTTGAGGGCACTAGCCAGGGGGGAAGAGACCCAGTACTTC.